This T cell receptor (beta chain) emerged from a study of tumor-infiltrating lymphocytes in oesophageal squamous cell carcinoma. This clonotype was detected once. A single record per CDR3 protein comes from TCRdb applying MiXCR to the PCR reads. The sample shows about 12,000 distinct CDR3 sequences, 54% of them seen only once. The CDR3 runs 14 residues. CDR1 KGHDR and CDR2 SFDVKD come from the germline V gene. Source material: esophageal tumor tissue. The receptor was derived from a female donor with esophageal squamous cell carcinoma. The rearrangement links TRBV24-1 to TRBJ2-5; D is perhaps TRBD1 (7 bases). The end of the DNA is better explained by TRBJ2-1, so the J call may be wrong. CDR3 coding DNA: TGTGCCACCAGTGGGGAGGACAGGACACGGGAGCAGTTCTTC. The encoded protein is CATSGEDRTREQFF.